This TCR beta chain was retrieved from a study of metastatic and nonmetastatic thyroid tumors. Study details: The authors compared repertoires across blood and tumor or nodule tissue from malignant and benign thyroid patients. The study, taken as a whole, reports: Significantly greater TCR beta diversity was reportedly found in malignant thyroid tumors than in benign nodules (in blood and tumor).

A single count supports this clone. Its antigen remains unknown. The CDR3 contains 14 residues. The germline CDR1 and CDR2 sequences are SGHRS and YFSETQ. V gave up 0 bases and J gave up 6 bases, with 12 bases separating them. How the authors handled the data: Across clinicopathological groups, CDR3 differences served as the basis for building a distant-metastasis classifier for papillary thyroid cancer. TCRdb re-called clones from the PCR reads using MiXCR. TCRdb's processing, not the study's, gives the V and J calls here. The table records around 50,000 clones, more than 25% of them present only once. Before thyroid surgery, none of the patients had received any treatment.

Material: blood. V usage is TRBV5-1 and J usage is TRBJ1-2; tentative D call: TRBD1 (5 bases). This clonotype originated in a female donor with papillary thyroid cancer or a benign thyroid nodule (not recorded which). Some clones in this sample may be carry-over from other donors' samples. The CDR3 reads CASSLDSGGDGYTF. CDR3 sequence (DNA): TGCGCCAGCAGCTTGGACAGTGGGGGAGATGGCTACACCTTC.